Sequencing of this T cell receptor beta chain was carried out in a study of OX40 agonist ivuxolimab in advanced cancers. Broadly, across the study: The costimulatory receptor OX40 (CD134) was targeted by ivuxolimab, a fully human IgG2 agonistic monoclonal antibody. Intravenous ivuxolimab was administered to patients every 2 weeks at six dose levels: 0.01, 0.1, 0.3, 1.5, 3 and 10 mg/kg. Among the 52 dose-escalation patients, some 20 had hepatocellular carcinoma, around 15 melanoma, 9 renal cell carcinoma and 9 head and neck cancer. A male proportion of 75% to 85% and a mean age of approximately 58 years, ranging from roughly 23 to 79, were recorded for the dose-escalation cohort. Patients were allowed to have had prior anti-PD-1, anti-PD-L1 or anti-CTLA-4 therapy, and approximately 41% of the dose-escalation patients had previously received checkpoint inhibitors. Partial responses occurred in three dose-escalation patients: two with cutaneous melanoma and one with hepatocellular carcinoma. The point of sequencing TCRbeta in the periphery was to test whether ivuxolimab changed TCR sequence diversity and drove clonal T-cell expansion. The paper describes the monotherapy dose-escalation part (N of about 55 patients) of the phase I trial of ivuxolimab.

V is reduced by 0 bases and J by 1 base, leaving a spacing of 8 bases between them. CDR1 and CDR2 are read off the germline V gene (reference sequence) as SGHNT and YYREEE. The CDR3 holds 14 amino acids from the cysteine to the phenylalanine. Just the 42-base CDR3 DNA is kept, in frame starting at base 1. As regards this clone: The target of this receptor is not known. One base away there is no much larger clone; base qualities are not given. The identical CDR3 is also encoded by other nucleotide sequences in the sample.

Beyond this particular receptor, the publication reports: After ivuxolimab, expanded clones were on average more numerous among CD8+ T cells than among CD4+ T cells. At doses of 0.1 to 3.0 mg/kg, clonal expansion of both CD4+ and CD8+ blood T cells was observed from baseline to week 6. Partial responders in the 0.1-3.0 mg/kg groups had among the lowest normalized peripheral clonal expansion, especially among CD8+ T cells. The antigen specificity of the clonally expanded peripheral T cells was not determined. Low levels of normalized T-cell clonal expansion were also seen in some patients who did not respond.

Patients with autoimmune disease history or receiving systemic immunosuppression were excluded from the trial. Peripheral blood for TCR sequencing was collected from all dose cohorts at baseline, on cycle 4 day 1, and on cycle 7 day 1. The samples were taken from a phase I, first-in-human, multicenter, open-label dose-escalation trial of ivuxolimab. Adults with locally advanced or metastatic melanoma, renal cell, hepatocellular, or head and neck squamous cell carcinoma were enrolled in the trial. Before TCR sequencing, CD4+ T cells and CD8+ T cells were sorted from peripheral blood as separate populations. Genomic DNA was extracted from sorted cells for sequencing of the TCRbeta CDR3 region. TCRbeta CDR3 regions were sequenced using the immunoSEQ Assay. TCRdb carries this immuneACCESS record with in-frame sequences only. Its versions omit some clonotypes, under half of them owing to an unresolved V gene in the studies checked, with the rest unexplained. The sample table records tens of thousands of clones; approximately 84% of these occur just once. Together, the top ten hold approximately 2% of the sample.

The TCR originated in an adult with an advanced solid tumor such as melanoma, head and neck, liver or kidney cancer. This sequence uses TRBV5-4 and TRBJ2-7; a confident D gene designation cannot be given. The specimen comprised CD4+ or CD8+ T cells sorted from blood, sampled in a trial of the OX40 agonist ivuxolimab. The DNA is TGTGCCAGCAGCTTGGGAGTCGGATCCTACGAGCAGTACTTC. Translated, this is CASSLGVGSYEQYF. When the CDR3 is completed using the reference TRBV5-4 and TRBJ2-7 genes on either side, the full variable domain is ETGVTQSPTHLIKTRGQQVTLRCSSQSGHNTVSWYQQALGQGPQFIFQYYREEENGRGNFPPRFSGLQFPNYSSELNVNALELDDSALYLCASSLGVGSYEQYFGPGTRLTVT.